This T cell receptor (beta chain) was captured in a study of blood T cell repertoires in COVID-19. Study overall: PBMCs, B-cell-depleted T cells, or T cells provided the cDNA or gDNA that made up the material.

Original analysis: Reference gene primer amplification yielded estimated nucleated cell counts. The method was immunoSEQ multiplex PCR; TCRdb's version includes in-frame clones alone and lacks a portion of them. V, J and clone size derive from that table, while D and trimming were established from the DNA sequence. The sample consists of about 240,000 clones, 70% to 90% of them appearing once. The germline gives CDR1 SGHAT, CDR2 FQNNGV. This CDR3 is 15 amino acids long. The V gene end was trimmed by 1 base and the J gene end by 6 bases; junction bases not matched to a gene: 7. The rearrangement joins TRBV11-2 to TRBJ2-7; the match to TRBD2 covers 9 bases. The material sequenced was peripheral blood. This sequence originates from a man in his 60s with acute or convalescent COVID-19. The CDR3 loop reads CASSLVAGGFGEQYF. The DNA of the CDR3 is TGTGCCAGCAGCTTAGTTGCGGGAGGGTTCGGCGAGCAGTACTTC.